The next 29 T cell receptor beta chains were all read from a single sample in a study of blood T cells in healthy people across ages. Using a J-beta primer mix together with a sample-barcoded 5' primer, a second PCR was run for roughly 7 to 12 cycles. In TCRdb, the 5' RACE reads were re-called with MiXCR into one record per CDR3 protein. The sample holds over 1,500,000 distinct CDR3 sequences; roughly 43% are singletons and the top ten take about 23%. The sample comprised blood. The source is a human donor in good health.

This chain uses TRBV15 with TRBJ2-7, with D hard to call. This CDR3 is 12 amino acids long. The ends were cut back, 5 bases at V and 3 bases at J, with 8 bases in the middle. Germline CDR1 LNHNV, CDR2 YYDKDF (reference sequence). The chain's CDR3 is CATSRSGYEQYF. As DNA, the CDR3 is TGTGCCACCAGCCGCTCAGGCTACGAGCAGTACTTC. The full variable domain, in which reference TRBV15 and TRBJ2-7 provide the parts outside the CDR3, is DAMVIQNPRYQVTQFGKPVTLSCSQTLNHNVMYWYQQKSSQAPKLLFHYYDKDFNNEADTPDNFQSRRPNTSFCFLDIRSPGLGDTAMYLCATSRSGYEQYFGPGTRLTVT.

This clonotype was recorded a few times. The CDR3 nucleotides are TGTGCCAGCAGCTTAGATTGGACTAGCGGGCCCCAGGGGTTCTTC. It translates to CASSLDWTSGPQGFF. V usage is TRBV7-2 and J usage is TRBJ2-1, with 11 nucleotides matching TRBD2. Germline V lookup: CDR1 SGHTA, CDR2 FQGNSA. The CDR3 loop spans 15 amino acids. The trim removed 1 base at V and 15 bases at J, leaving 11 bases unmatched. Supplemented by reference TRBV7-2 and TRBJ2-1, the full variable domain reads GAGVSQSPSNKVTEKGKDVELRCDPISGHTALYWYRQSLGQGLEFLIYFQGNSAPDKSGLPSDRFSAERTGGSVSTLTIQRTQQEDSAVYLCASSLDWTSGPQGFFGPGTRLTVL.

This clonotype was recorded a few times. The chain combines TRBV12-3 or TRBV12-4 with TRBJ1-1; D gene unclear. The CDR3 is made up of 13 amino acids. V lost 8 bases, J lost 4 bases, and 14 bases lay in between. CDR3 coding DNA: TGTGCCAGCGGGGTCCCCCAACCCACTGAAGCTTTCTTT. It specifies CASGVPQPTEAFF.

This clonotype has only a few counts. At one boundary the junction diverges from the germline segment, which might be a read error. The chain recombines TRBV10-3 with TRBJ2-6; a weak D match, TRBD1 (6 bases). Germline lookup yields CDR1 ENHRY and CDR2 SYGVKD. There are 16 residues in the CDR3. The CDR3 nucleotides are TGTGCCATCAGTGAGCCGTACAGGGTTGGGGCCAACGTCCGGACTTTC. Protein sequence: CAISEPYRVGANVRTF.

This clonotype occurred a few times. The chain employs TRBV29-1 and TRBJ2-7, with D uncertain. With 4 bases removed from V and 2 bases from J, the gap between germline ends came to 15 bases. The CDR3 is 14 residues long. Germline V gives CDR1 SQVTM, CDR2 ANQGSEA. The CDR3 here is CSVGEASRAYEQYF. CDR3 nucleotide sequence: TGCAGCGTTGGAGAAGCCTCGAGAGCCTACGAGCAGTACTTC.

This clonotype was seen a handful of times. The J gene is TRBJ2-2, the V gene TRBV29-1; D remains ambiguous. With 6 bases removed from V and 4 bases from J, the gap between germline ends came to 6 bases. The CDR3 has 11 amino acids. Germline V gene lookup returns CDR1 SQVTM and CDR2 ANQGSEA. The CDR3 DNA is TGCAGCGTCGACCTCACCGGGGAGCTGTTTTTT. It translates to CSVDLTGELFF.

In this sample, this clonotype turned up a few times. This chain links TRBV6-4 with TRBJ2-1; D not certain. Germline loops: CDR1 MRHNA, CDR2 SNTAGT. CDR3 length: 12 amino acids. The germline V and J ends were trimmed by 3 bases and 7 bases, with 7 bases remaining between them. The CDR3: CASSDRENEQFF. The CDR3 bases are TGTGCCAGCAGTGATAGGGAAAATGAGCAGTTCTTC.

The chain couples TRBV28 to TRBJ2-3; possible D gene TRBD1, 6 bases. Germline V CDR1 and CDR2: MDHEN, SYDVKM. The length of the CDR3 is 15 residues. Trimming removed 6 bases from V and 2 bases from J, with 15 bases in between. The CDR3 coding sequence is TGTGCCAGCAGCCTAGCCGGACAGTTCACAGATACGCAGTATTTT. It is translated as CASSLAGQFTDTQYF.

This clonotype was found many times. The V and J genes are TRBV29-1 and TRBJ2-5; D uncertain. CDR1 and CDR2 from the germline V gene are SQVTM and ANQGSEA. This CDR3 comprises 14 residues. With 0 bases removed from V and 5 bases from J, the gap between germline ends came to 13 bases. The CDR3 DNA is TGCAGCGTTGAAGATCCTCCTGGGCAGGAGACCCAGTACTTC. Translated: CSVEDPPGQETQYF. Together with reference TRBV29-1 and TRBJ2-5, the CDR3 gives the full variable domain: SAVISQKPSRDICQRGTSLTIQCQVDSQVTMMFWYRQQPGQSLTLIATANQGSEATYESGFVIDKFPISRPNLTFSTLTVSNMSPEDSSIYLCSVEDPPGQETQYFGPGTRLLVL.

In its sample, this clonotype was seen once. The chain uses TRBV28 and TRBJ1-2; the match to TRBD1 covers 9 bases. Looked up from germline, CDR1 is MDHEN and CDR2 is SYDVKM. With 5 bases clipped from V and 8 bases from J, the junction kept 12 bases outside the gene matches. This CDR3 spans 15 amino acids. The CDR3 reads CASSNSRQGVGGYTF. CDR3 in DNA: TGTGCCAGCAGTAATTCGAGACAGGGGGTCGGAGGCTACACCTTC.

The sample holds many counts of this clonotype. The chain recombines TRBV29-1 with TRBJ1-5, with unresolved D. CDR1 is SQVTM, CDR2 ANQGSEA, per germline. This CDR3 contains 12 residues. The germline V and J ends were trimmed by 3 bases and 4 bases, with 7 bases remaining between them. The chain's CDR3 is CSVEGPNQPQHF. The CDR3 bases are TGCAGCGTTGAGGGTCCTAATCAGCCCCAGCATTTT.

This clonotype was observed a few times. The V gene is TRBV20-1, the J gene TRBJ2-7, with D unclear. Between the trimmed V and J ends, which lost 6 bases and 2 bases, there was a span of 11 bases. The CDR3 spans 12 residues. CDR1 and CDR2 (germline): DFQATT, SNEGSKA (reference sequence). The CDR3 reads CSALGRTYEQYF. Here the CDR3 DNA reads TGCAGTGCCTTAGGGCGTACCTACGAGCAGTACTTC.

Note on this clonotype: The junction departs from the called germline gene at one end, perhaps through a read error. The CDR3 DNA follows: TGTGCCTGGAGTGTAGCCCGAATAAGCTCCTACGGGCAGTACTTC. Translating gives CAWSVARISSYGQYF. This rearrangement joins TRBV30 to TRBJ2-7; unclear D gene. The CDR3 has 15 residues. CDR1 GTSNPN and CDR2 SVGIG come from the germline V gene (reference sequence).

The CDR3 sequence: CASSLAASGSSYNEQFF. The CDR3 region has the DNA TGTGCCAGCAGCTTGGCAGCTAGCGGAAGCTCCTACAATGAGCAGTTCTTC. This rearrangement joins TRBV7-8 to TRBJ2-1; TRBD2 agrees at 7 bases. CDR1 and CDR2 (germline): SGHVS, FQNEAQ. The CDR3 sequence is 17 residues long. V shed 3 bases, J shed 0 bases, and the junction held 8 bases outside the gene matches.

The chain has TRBV6-1 and TRBJ2-3, with D maybe TRBD2 (6 bases). Germline V gives CDR1 MNHNS, CDR2 SASEGT. Between the trimmed V and J ends, which lost 10 bases and 4 bases, there was a span of 18 bases. This CDR3 contains 14 residues. This chain's CDR3 is CATWDSRRADTQYF. CDR3 coding DNA: TGTGCCACCTGGGACTCCAGAAGGGCAGATACGCAGTATTTT.

In its sample, this clonotype was seen a few times. The chain couples TRBV7-2 to TRBJ1-2; tentative D call: TRBD1 (5 bases). Trimming cost V 5 bases and J 8 bases, with 15 bases left between them. This CDR3 region has 13 residues. The germline gives CDR1 SGHTA, CDR2 FQGNSA. CDR3 nucleotides: TGTGCCAGCAGCGGTACTCAGGGAAACGGCTACACCTTC. This encodes CASSGTQGNGYTF. Full variable domain (missing parts from reference TRBV7-2 and TRBJ1-2): GAGVSQSPSNKVTEKGKDVELRCDPISGHTALYWYRQSLGQGLEFLIYFQGNSAPDKSGLPSDRFSAERTGGSVSTLTIQRTQQEDSAVYLCASSGTQGNGYTFGSGTRLTVV.

This clonotype was recorded a few times. The chain couples TRBV20-1 to TRBJ1-1, with 9 bases that match TRBD1. The CDR3 totals 12 residues. The germline CDR1 and CDR2 sequences are DFQATT and SNEGSKA (reference sequence). Unmatched junction bases numbered 9, after V lost 6 bases and J lost 10 bases. CDR3 DNA sequence: TGCAGTGCGCCGTACAGGGGGCTGATAGCTTTCTTT. This sequence encodes CSAPYRGLIAFF.

The chain carries TRBV7-6 and TRBJ2-4; D possibly corresponds to TRBD2 (6 bases). The CDR3 length is 14 residues. Trimming took 5 bases from V and 13 from J, leaving 21 bases between them. Per germline, CDR1 SGHVS and CDR2 FNYEAQ. CDR3 DNA: TGTGCCAGCAGCGACCCCCTCTCAGGAGGGGAGCAGTACTTC. Residues: CASSDPLSGGEQYF.

The rearrangement links TRBV7-2 to TRBJ2-5; 7 positions match TRBD1. Trimming removed 3 bases from V and 7 bases from J; junction bases left unmatched: 8. Germline CDR1 reads SGHTA; CDR2 reads FQGNSA. This CDR3 region has 14 residues. CDR3 in amino acids: CASSLVWDSGTQYF. CDR3 in DNA: TGTGCCAGCAGCTTGGTTTGGGACAGTGGGACCCAGTACTTC.

For this clonotype: At one end the junction does not follow the germline gene, possibly because of a read error. V usage is TRBV9 and J usage is TRBJ2-5; D possibly uses TRBD1 or TRBD2 (5 bases each). Germline V gene lookup returns CDR1 SGDLS and CDR2 YYNGEE. The CDR3 length is 13 residues. The CDR3 reads CVSSVEGLGTQYF. The CDR3 DNA is TGTGTCAGCAGCGTAGAGGGGCTGGGGACCCAGTACTTC.

This chain links TRBV7-9 with TRBJ2-1, with 9 bases lining up with TRBD2. This CDR3 region has 13 residues. V trimming: 2 bases; J trimming: 12 bases; junction bases outside the gene matches: 5. The germline CDR1 and CDR2 sequences are SEHNR and FQNEAQ (reference sequence). For the CDR3, the DNA is TGTGCCAGCAGCTTAATGGCTAGCGGGGTGCAGTTCTTC. Its translation: CASSLMASGVQFF.

CDR3 protein: CASPPSRTGAYEQYF. The DNA for the CDR3 is TGTGCCAGCCCCCCCTCCAGGACAGGAGCCTACGAGCAGTACTTC. The gene calls are TRBV28 and TRBJ2-7; 7 positions agree with TRBD1. The germline gives CDR1 MDHEN, CDR2 SYDVKM. This CDR3 contains 15 residues. J was trimmed by 2 bases and V by 8 bases; bases with no gene match: 12. Full variable domain (rest looked up from reference TRBV28 and TRBJ2-7): DVKVTQSSRYLVKRTGEKVFLECVQDMDHENMFWYRQDPGLGLRLIYFSYDVKMKEKGDIPEGYSVSREKKERFSLILESASTNQTSMYLCASPPSRTGAYEQYFGPGTRLTVT.

This clonotype has a handful of counts. The chain uses TRBV7-2 and TRBJ2-7; D is undetermined. Trimming shortened V by 3 bases and J by 2 bases, and 8 bases separated the two germline ends. The germline CDR1 and CDR2 sequences are SGHTA and FQGNSA. The CDR3 length is 13 residues. The CDR3 region is CASSLVVTYEQYF. The CDR3 DNA sequence: TGTGCCAGCAGCTTGGTCGTAACCTACGAGCAGTACTTC.

This sequence joins TRBV14 and TRBJ2-2; a weak D match, TRBD1 (6 bases). Deletions cut 5 bases from V and 6 bases from J, with 13 bases between. This CDR3 spans 14 amino acids. Looked up from germline, CDR1 is SGHDN and CDR2 is FVKESK. CDR3 loop: CASSIRGLAGELFF. CDR3 nucleotides: TGTGCCAGCAGCATCAGGGGTCTAGCCGGGGAGCTGTTTTTT.

As concerns this clonotype: A junction boundary mismatches the germline segment, possibly from a read error. The V gene is TRBV19, the J gene TRBJ1-4; D might be TRBD1 (6 bases). Germline values: CDR1 LNHDA, CDR2 SQIVND (reference sequence). This CDR3 is built from 16 residues. CDR3 sequence: CTSSQPGTMINEKLFF. The CDR3 DNA reads as TGTACCAGTAGTCAACCAGGGACAATGATAAATGAAAAACTGTTTTTT.

With respect to this clonotype: One junction end does not reproduce the germline sequence, and a read error may be involved. V and J are TRBV5-1 and TRBJ2-4, with D possibly matching TRBD1 (5 bases). The CDR3 is made up of 15 amino acids. CDR1 is SGHRS and CDR2 is YFSETQ in the germline V gene. The CDR3 spells CASSLEGHPQDIQYF. The DNA of the CDR3 is TGCGCCAGTAGCTTGGAAGGACACCCCCAAGACATTCAGTACTTC.

The chain recombines TRBV15 with TRBJ2-4, with D tentatively TRBD1 (6 bases). The J call could be wrong; TRBJ2-7 is a better fit for the DNA end. The CDR3 has 16 amino acids. In germline, CDR1 is LNHNV, CDR2 YYDKDF (reference sequence). CDR3 bases: TGTGCCACCAGCAGATTAGTAGGGGGACGCTCCTACGAGCAGTACTTC. Translating gives CATSRLVGGRSYEQYF.

This rearrangement joins TRBV20-1 to TRBJ1-6, with D maybe TRBD1 (5 bases). CDR3 length: 14 residues. Germline CDR1 reads DFQATT; CDR2 reads SNEGSKA (reference sequence). The ends were cut back, 5 bases at V and 5 bases at J, with 13 bases in the middle. CDR3 nucleotides: TGCAGTGCTCTTTCAGGGCCTAATAATTCACCCCTCCACTTT. It specifies CSALSGPNNSPLHF.

This clonotype was picked up a small number of times. The gene calls are TRBV5-5 and TRBJ2-7; no clear D gene. CDR3 length equals 14 residues. V was pared by 2 bases and J by 2 bases, with 11 bases between. The V gene's germline CDR1 is SGHKS and CDR2 YYEKEE (reference sequence). In DNA, the CDR3 is TGTGCCAGCAGCTTCCAAGGGAACCCCTACGAGCAGTACTTC. Translated: CASSFQGNPYEQYF.